Presented here are 28 T cell receptor beta chains from one specimen sequenced in a study of CD8+ T cells in alopecia areata. The authors extracted RNA and reverse transcribed it into cDNA as the sequencing template. Generated by immunoSEQ multiplex PCR, the TCRdb table keeps only in-frame clones and is missing some. The table has roughly 120,000 clones, roughly two thirds seen once. Sequenced material: CD4+ T cells sorted from blood. The source of these receptors is a human donor in good health.

The chain combines TRBV4-1 with TRBJ2-4; 7 positions match TRBD2. The germline V gene encodes CDR1 MGHRA and CDR2 YSYEKL. The CDR3 is 13 residues long. V gave up 0 bases and J gave up 9 bases; unmatched junction bases: 2. CDR3 sequence (DNA): TGCGCCAGCAGCCAAGATGGGAGGGTCATTCAGTACTTC. Its translation is CASSQDGRVIQYF.

The rearrangement links TRBV2 to TRBJ1-1; D is undetermined. CDR3 size: 11 residues. Germline assignment: CDR1 SNHLY and CDR2 FYNNEI. V was pared by 8 bases and J by 6 bases, with 10 bases between. The CDR3 nucleotides read TGTGCCAGCTCTAGCTGGGCTGAAGCTTTCTTT. Protein product: CASSSWAEAFF.

This chain uses TRBV29-1 with TRBJ2-3; perhaps TRBD2 as D (5 bases). CDR3 size: 15 residues. V was shortened by 4 bases and J by 3 bases, with 17 bases between the two germline ends. Germline CDR1 SQVTM, CDR2 ANQGSEA. This CDR3 reads CSVGPDLGRTDTQYF. The CDR3 DNA is TGCAGCGTTGGCCCGGACTTAGGGCGTACAGATACGCAGTATTTT.

V gene TRBV5-6 combines with J gene TRBJ2-7; D unclear. The germline CDR1 and CDR2 sequences are SGHDT and YYEEEE. Between the trimmed V and J ends, which lost 1 base and 0 bases, there was a span of 8 bases. The CDR3 has 14 residues. CDR3 amino acids: CASSLLSSSYEQYF. The CDR3 bases are TGTGCCAGCAGCTTGTTAAGCAGCTCCTACGAGCAGTACTTC.

This chain connects TRBV27 to TRBJ1-1; perhaps TRBD1 as D (6 bases). The length of the CDR3 is 14 residues. Trimming stripped 3 bases from V and 1 base from J, with 9 bases between. CDR1 and CDR2 (germline): MNHEY, SMNVEV (reference sequence). The CDR3: CASSLDRQNTEAFF. The CDR3 region has the DNA TGTGCCAGCAGTTTGGACAGACAGAACACTGAAGCTTTCTTT.

This clone was detected only once. The rearrangement joins TRBV18 to TRBJ2-2, with 7 bases lining up with TRBD1. The CDR3 runs to 14 residues. Germline V gives CDR1 KGHSH, CDR2 LQKENI. V shed 3 bases and J 5 bases; nucleotides not matched to a gene: 3. CDR3 DNA sequence: TGTGCCAGCTCACCCCAGACAGGGACCGGGGAGCTGTTTTTT. This translates into CASSPQTGTGELFF.

The chain recombines TRBV27 with TRBJ1-6; TRBD1 aligns across 8 bases. This CDR3 contains 14 residues. The ends lost 3 bases at V and 9 bases at J; junction bases unmatched: 4. Germline CDR1 and CDR2: MNHEY and SMNVEV (reference sequence). The CDR3 spells CASSLDRAASPLHF. CDR3 in DNA: TGTGCCAGCAGTTTGGACAGGGCGGCTTCACCCCTCCACTTT.

The chain employs TRBV5-6 and TRBJ1-2; D might be TRBD1 (5 bases). V dropped 4 bases and J dropped 6 bases, with 19 bases sitting between them. CDR3 length: 15 amino acids. Germline loops: CDR1 SGHDT, CDR2 YYEEEE. CDR3 region: CASSHPGRGVNGYTF. In nucleotides, the CDR3 is TGTGCCAGCAGCCACCCCGGGAGGGGAGTTAATGGCTACACCTTC.

The chain has TRBV7-3 and TRBJ2-7; D is possibly TRBD2 (5 bases). V lost 5 bases to trimming and J lost 4 bases, with 12 bases between them. The CDR3 covers 13 residues. CDR1 and CDR2 from the germline V gene are SGHTA and FQGTGA. CDR3 sequence: CASSPGPGYEQYF. Written as DNA, the CDR3 is TGTGCCAGCAGCCCCGGTCCGGGATACGAGCAGTACTTC.

This chain uses TRBV9 with TRBJ1-5; 7 bases map to TRBD1. This CDR3 comprises 15 residues. V shed 0 bases, J shed 2 bases, and the junction held 2 bases outside the gene matches. Germline V gene lookup returns CDR1 SGDLS and CDR2 YYNGEE. Here the CDR3 DNA reads TGTGCCAGCAGCGTAGGGGGACAGCGCAATCAGCCCCAGCATTTT. Its translation: CASSVGGQRNQPQHF.

The chain has TRBV29-1 and TRBJ2-4; tentative D call: TRBD1 (8 bases). The CDR3 is made up of 15 amino acids. With 0 bases removed from V and 8 bases from J, the gap between germline ends came to 17 bases. CDR1 and CDR2 (germline): SQVTM, ANQGSEA. CDR3 DNA: TGCAGCGTTGAAGATGCACAGGGGGGGACGGACATTCAGTACTTC. Amino acids: CSVEDAQGGTDIQYF.

The chain uses TRBV4-1 and TRBJ1-1; D is uncertain. Trimming removed 1 base from V and 7 bases from J, with 10 bases in between. The CDR3 consists of 13 residues. Germline values: CDR1 MGHRA, CDR2 YSYEKL. The CDR3 DNA reads TGCGCCAGCAGCCAAGCGACCGATTTTGAAGCTTTCTTT. Protein product: CASSQATDFEAFF.

The chain carries TRBV9 and TRBJ2-3; D may be TRBD2 (5 bases). V was shortened by 0 bases and J by 4 bases, with 9 bases between the two germline ends. Germline V gene sequence: CDR1 SGDLS, CDR2 YYNGEE. The CDR3 has 14 amino acids. The CDR3 here is CASSVVGSADTQYF. The CDR3 DNA is TGTGCCAGCAGCGTAGTAGGGAGCGCAGATACGCAGTATTTT.

A remark on this clone: Other DNA variants within this sample encode the same CDR3. J is TRBJ1-2 and V is TRBV30; D is uncertain. Trimming took off 5 bases at V and 2 bases at J, with 12 bases between the two ends. Per the germline V gene, CDR1 is GTSNPN and CDR2 is SVGIG (reference sequence). The CDR3 loop spans 13 amino acids. DNA of the CDR3: TGTGCCTGGTCTCGGACGGAGAACTATGGCTACACCTTC. This translates into CAWSRTENYGYTF.

The chain employs TRBV2 and TRBJ2-3; TRBD2 matches at 7 bases. This CDR3 contains 15 residues. With V trimmed by 8 bases and J by 4 bases, 12 bases remained unmatched. Germline V lookup: CDR1 SNHLY, CDR2 FYNNEI. The CDR3 sequence: CASLPSGGRADTQYF. CDR3 coding DNA: TGTGCCAGCCTCCCTAGTGGGGGGAGGGCAGATACGCAGTATTTT.

The chain has TRBV6-5 and TRBJ2-1; D gene uncertain. V lost 0 bases and J 2 bases, leaving 11 bases between the germline ends. From germline, CDR1 is MNHEY and CDR2 SVGAGI. CDR3 size: 16 residues. The CDR3 DNA sequence: TGTGCCAGCAGTTACTCGAACAGCCCTGCCTACAATGAGCAGTTCTTC. It specifies CASSYSNSPAYNEQFF.

This clone was counted between two and nine times. V usage is TRBV23-1 and J usage is TRBJ2-3, with TRBD2 as a possible D gene (6 bases). TRBV23-1 is placed among ORFs of uncertain function. The CDR3 loop spans 16 amino acids. With 0 bases removed from V and 3 bases from J, the gap between germline ends came to 13 bases. For the CDR3, the DNA is TGCGCCAGCAGTCAATCGACGGGGGAGTCGACAGATACGCAGTATTTT. This encodes CASSQSTGESTDTQYF.

The rearrangement joins TRBV25-1 to TRBJ2-7; TRBD1 matches 10 bases. Germline V gene data show CDR1 as MGHDK and CDR2 as SYGVNS. The ends lost 5 bases at V and 4 bases at J; junction bases unmatched: 5. This CDR3 contains 14 residues. CDR3 region: CASSRAGQGYEQYF. CDR3 coding DNA: TGTGCCAGCAGTAGAGCGGGACAGGGGTACGAGCAGTACTTC.

In this sample, this clone turned up a few times. J is TRBJ2-1 and V is TRBV6-6; the D call may be TRBD1 or TRBD2 (5 bases each). Germline-derived CDR1 and CDR2 are MNHNY and SVGAGI (reference sequence). V dropped 8 bases and J dropped 5 bases, with 19 bases sitting between them. The CDR3 extends over 15 amino acids. CDR3 protein: CASLTTWGSNNEQFF. CDR3 bases: TGTGCCAGCCTTACGACCTGGGGGTCGAACAATGAGCAGTTCTTC.

The V and J genes are TRBV6-5 and TRBJ1-1, with a weak D call TRBD1 (5 bases). V shed 6 bases and J shed 5 bases, with 19 bases lying between them. The CDR3 runs 15 residues. Germline V CDR1 and CDR2: MNHEY, SVGAGI. In nucleotides, the CDR3 is TGTGCCAGCAGGATAAACAGGCTCTTGAGGACTGAAGCTTTCTTT. Translation gives CASRINRLLRTEAFF.

This chain connects TRBV7-2 to TRBJ2-3, with 10 bases aligning to TRBD2. CDR3 length: 15 residues. CDR1 is SGHTA, CDR2 FQGNSA, per germline. Unmatched junction bases numbered 6, after V lost 3 bases and J lost 6 bases. The CDR3, as DNA: TGTGCCAGCAGCTTGGCTAGCGGGGGAGTGGATACGCAGTATTTT. The encoded protein is CASSLASGGVDTQYF.

J is TRBJ2-3 and V is TRBV23-1; weak D call: TRBD2 (6 bases). TRBV23-1 is treated as an ORF (open reading frame) with a function not yet certain. The ends were cut back, 1 base at V and 2 bases at J, with 16 bases in the middle. The CDR3 extends over 17 amino acids. The CDR3 sequence: CASSQWRGRSITDTQYF. DNA of the CDR3: TGCGCCAGCAGTCAATGGAGGGGCAGGAGCATCACAGATACGCAGTATTTT.

The V and J genes are TRBV30 and TRBJ2-1, with D unclear. CDR3 length: 14 amino acids. Per the germline V gene, CDR1 is GTSNPN and CDR2 is SVGIG (reference sequence). The ends were cut back, 1 base at V and 6 bases at J, with 13 bases in the middle. CDR3 amino acids: CAWSGASTPNEQFF. The CDR3 bases are TGTGCCTGGAGTGGGGCGTCAACTCCCAATGAGCAGTTCTTC.

The gene calls are TRBV4-1 and TRBJ1-5; D not certain. V was cut by 0 bases and J by 3 bases, with 9 bases left in between. This CDR3 is built from 15 residues. CDR1 is MGHRA and CDR2 is YSYEKL in the germline V gene. CDR3 sequence (DNA): TGCGCCAGCAGCCAAGATGAGGTCAACAATCAGCCCCAGCATTTT. Translating it yields CASSQDEVNNQPQHF.

The chain carries TRBV29-1 and TRBJ2-7; 9 bases agree with TRBD1. The junction had 8 bases not matched to a gene; V was cut back by 4 bases and J by 4 bases. The germline V gene has CDR1 SQVTM and CDR2 ANQGSEA. The CDR3 spans 14 residues. The CDR3 DNA follows: TGCAGCGTTGCGTTTCGAGACAGGGGGTACGAGCAGTACTTC. This gives the protein CSVAFRDRGYEQYF.

This chain links TRBV5-6 with TRBJ2-1; D not resolved. CDR1 is SGHDT and CDR2 is YYEEEE in the germline V gene. With 4 bases removed from V and 2 bases from J, the gap between germline ends came to 10 bases. The length of the CDR3 is 14 residues. CDR3 nucleotides: TGTGCCAGCAGCGCGGTGATCCCCTACAATGAGCAGTTCTTC. Amino acids: CASSAVIPYNEQFF.

As to this clone: Other DNA sequences within the sample encode an identical CDR3. CDR3 bases: TGCAGCGTAAGGGACAGTGAAGCTTTCTTT. Translation: CSVRDSEAFF. The V gene is TRBV29-1, the J gene TRBJ1-1; the match to TRBD1 covers 7 bases. V gave up 6 bases and J gave up 7 bases; unmatched junction bases: 2. The CDR3 spans 10 residues. From germline, CDR1 is SQVTM and CDR2 ANQGSEA.

V and J are TRBV29-1 and TRBJ2-5; D possibly matches TRBD1 or TRBD2 (7 bases each). The V end was cut by 7 bases, the J end by 4 bases, with 16 bases between. The CDR3 runs 13 residues. CDR1 SQVTM and CDR2 ANQGSEA come from the germline V gene. CDR3 amino acids: CSANRGGGETQYF. In DNA, the CDR3 is TGCAGCGCCAACAGGGGCGGGGGAGAGACCCAGTACTTC.